This T cell receptor (beta chain) is drawn from a study of shared clonotypes between healthy human individuals. Sequencing used immunoSEQ multiplex PCR; TCRdb keeps in-frame clones, though not all of them. Among around 1,900,000 clones listed, just over 90% were seen once. Trimming removed 5 bases at V and 5 bases at J, with 13 bases between. Germline CDR1 and CDR2: SGHAT and FQNNGV. This CDR3 spans 14 amino acids. Naive CD8 cells lacked CD45RO and underwent positive selection for CCR7, leaving out terminally differentiated effector memory CD45RA+ cells. The specimen was naive CD8+ T cells from PBMCs. This sequence was found in a man aged 18 to 29 in good health. Some clones in this sample may be carry-over from other donors' samples. V gene TRBV11-2 combines with J gene TRBJ2-1; the D gene is possibly TRBD2 (5 bases). This CDR3 is CASSPLAGDNEQFF. The CDR3 bases are TGTGCCAGCAGCCCGCTAGCCGGGGACAATGAGCAGTTCTTC.